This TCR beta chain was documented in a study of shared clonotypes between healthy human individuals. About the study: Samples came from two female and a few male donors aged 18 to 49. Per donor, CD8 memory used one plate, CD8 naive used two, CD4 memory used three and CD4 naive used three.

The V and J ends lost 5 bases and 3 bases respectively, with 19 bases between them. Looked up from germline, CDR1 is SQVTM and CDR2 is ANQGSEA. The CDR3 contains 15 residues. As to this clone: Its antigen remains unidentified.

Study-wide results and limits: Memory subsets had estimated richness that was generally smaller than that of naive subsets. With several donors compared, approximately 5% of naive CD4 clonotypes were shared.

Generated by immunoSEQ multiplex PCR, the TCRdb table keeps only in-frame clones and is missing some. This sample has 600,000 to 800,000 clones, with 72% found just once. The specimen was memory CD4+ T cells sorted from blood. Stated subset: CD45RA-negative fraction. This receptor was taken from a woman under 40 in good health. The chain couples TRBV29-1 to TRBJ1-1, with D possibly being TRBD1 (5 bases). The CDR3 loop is CSVFRSGVGDTEAFF. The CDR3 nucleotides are TGCAGCGTTTTCCGTAGTGGGGTAGGGGACACTGAAGCTTTCTTT.